This is a list of T cell receptor beta chains from one sample in a study of monozygotic twins with inflammatory bowel disease. TCRdb re-called the 5' RACE reads; every CDR3 protein appears as one record, without DNA. The specimen's table records about 140,000 distinct CDR3 sequences. Specimen: blood. The receptors originated from a human donor with ulcerative colitis or Crohn's disease, or a healthy co-twin of an affected twin (not recorded which). Each CDR3 is given with its conserved first and last residue. The order of the fields is CDR3 length, V gene, J gene, CDR3 protein.

>14|TRBV5-8|TRBJ1-5
CAGGRRYSNQPQHF
>15|TRBV20-1|TRBJ2-3
CSASRGRTSTDTQYF
>13|TRBV20-1|TRBJ1-1
CSARSPLNTEAFF
>15|TRBV20-1|TRBJ2-3
CSAREGWARTDTQYF
>16|TRBV5-1|TRBJ2-3
CASSLGFGARTDTQYF
>14|TRBV5-1|TRBJ1-5
CASSPGTDNQPQHF
>14|TRBV20-1|TRBJ1-2
CSAAPDSSNYGYTF
>16|TRBV7-2|TRBJ2-3
CASSLRMGGSTDTQYF
>16|TRBV5-1|TRBJ2-1
CASSPGLSGPDNEQFF
>13|TRBV20-1|TRBJ2-4
CSARKLAKNIQYF
>13|TRBV6-6|TRBJ2-5
CASSLFGPETQYF
>13|TRBV7-2|TRBJ1-3
CASSYRGGNTIYF
>15|TRBV11-3|TRBJ2-2
CASSLGGRNTGELFF
>17|TRBV5-1|TRBJ2-2
CASSLNSLLLNTGELFF
>17|TRBV5-1|TRBJ2-7
CASSLGYQRYPAYEQYF
>14|TRBV24-1|TRBJ2-7
CATQAPLPPYEQYF
>13|TRBV10-3|TRBJ1-4
CAIRAATNEKLFF
>13|TRBV5-1|TRBJ2-7
CASSLLGDYEQYF
>16|TRBV27|TRBJ2-5
CASSPRPGTGQETQYF
>12|TRBV28|TRBJ2-6
CASRGGANVLTF
>15|TRBV5-4|TRBJ2-1
CASSSGLAGVMEQFF
>14|TRBV10-3|TRBJ1-2
CAISEKGANYGYTF
>12|TRBV12-3/TRBV12-4|TRBJ2-1
CASSLAFGEQFF
>14|TRBV7-2|TRBJ2-1
CASSLRLADDEQFF
>15|TRBV3-1|TRBJ1-5
CASSQDSGVDQPQHF
>13|TRBV7-2|TRBJ2-5
CASSFGLRETQYF
>14|TRBV28|TRBJ2-2
CASTFIRQYGELFF
>13|TRBV29-1|TRBJ2-7
CSVEGGSGSGPYF
>13|TRBV5-1|TRBJ2-5
CASSSVDQETQYF
>13|TRBV5-1|TRBJ2-3
CASSLDGADTQYF
>13|TRBV5-8|TRBJ2-3
CASSAPLTDTQYF
>14|TRBV28|TRBJ2-7
CASSLLDRAYEQYF
>16|TRBV12-3/TRBV12-4|TRBJ2-5
CASSLALAGGKETQYF
>14|TRBV7-3|TRBJ2-2
CGSSLSPEAGELFF
>16|TRBV27|TRBJ1-2
CASSRRTGESNYGYTF
>14|TRBV5-1|TRBJ2-2
CASSSTVDTGELFF
>15|TRBV7-9|TRBJ2-7
CASSPRTSGSNEQYF
>18|TRBV9|TRBJ1-3
CASSVATEHSSSGNTIYF
>13|TRBV5-5|TRBJ2-3
CASSFRNTDTQYF
>15|TRBV6-2/TRBV6-3|TRBJ2-3
CASKRGRVRPDTQYF